The 5 T cell receptor beta chains below were found in one sample sequenced in a study of cytomegalovirus exposure and HLA in healthy donors. It was with 60 Vbeta and 13 Jbeta primers that the PCR ran. Some clones are missing from TCRdb's copy, which holds only in-frame ones; the method was immunoSEQ multiplex PCR. The data show around 190,000 clones, just under 75% seen once. Material: PBMCs. All receptors come from a woman aged 25 to 39 in good health and CMV-seropositive.

The V call is TRBV5-1, the J call TRBJ2-7; tentative D call: TRBD2 (5 bases). V shed 0 bases and J shed 7 bases, with 17 bases lying between them. Germline CDR1 SGHRS, CDR2 YFSETQ. The CDR3 loop spans 15 amino acids. For the CDR3, the DNA is TGCGCCAGCAGCTTGGCCGACCCATCTAAGCGGGAGCAGTACTTC. Protein sequence: CASSLADPSKREQYF.

There are a few counts of this clone. The chain couples TRBV27 to TRBJ2-1; D is uncertain. V lost 1 base to trimming and J lost 7 bases, with 5 bases between them. Germline V gives CDR1 MNHEY, CDR2 SMNVEV (reference sequence). This CDR3 has 12 residues. CDR3 sequence reads: CASSLFPNEQFF. The CDR3 DNA reads as TGTGCCAGCAGTTTATTTCCGAATGAGCAGTTCTTC.

This clone has more than one count but fewer than ten. The V call is TRBV5-1, the J call TRBJ2-7; TRBD2 matches at 7 bases. Germline V gene sequence: CDR1 SGHRS, CDR2 YFSETQ. The CDR3 length is 14 residues. After removal of 4 bases from V and 0 bases from J, the junction contained 4 bases not matched to a gene. This CDR3 is CASSLGLDSYEQYF. Here the CDR3 DNA reads TGCGCCAGCAGCCTCGGACTAGACTCCTACGAGCAGTACTTC.

This clone came up a few times. Here the CDR3 reads CASSRSTTRQGGEQYF. The CDR3 DNA reads as TGTGCCAGTAGTAGGTCTACGACCCGGCAGGGTGGCGAGCAGTACTTC. The chain recombines TRBV19 with TRBJ2-7; D may be TRBD1 (5 bases). Trimming removed 4 bases from V and 6 bases from J, with 22 bases in between. This CDR3 comprises 16 residues. Germline V gene data show CDR1 as LNHDA and CDR2 as SQIVND (reference sequence).

J is TRBJ2-1 and V is TRBV27; D might be TRBD2 (5 bases). There are 13 residues in the CDR3. Per germline, CDR1 MNHEY and CDR2 SMNVEV (reference sequence). V lost 6 bases to trimming and J lost 4 bases, with 10 bases between them. CDR3 protein: CASRSGKYNEQFF. CDR3 nucleotides: TGTGCCAGCAGGAGCGGAAAGTACAATGAGCAGTTCTTC.